The 10 T cell receptor beta chains below were found in one sample sequenced in a study of T cells in Graves' hyperthyroidism and ophthalmopathy (dated by TCRdb to about 2019). Preparation of the library involved multiplex PCR. This sample was sequenced with an Illumina HiSeq 2000. Amplification of TCR beta CDR3 regions was carried out from RNA transcripts. The first round of RT-PCR for the TCR CDR3 was performed with the HTBI primer set and the Qiagen OneStep RT-PCR kit. TCRdb reworked the public reads: Q25 trimming with fastp, MiXCR clone assembly, productive beta chains retained. Rows with a matching CDR3 protein are joined into one entry that keeps the most common DNA and genes. The sample data list around 99,000 distinct CDR3 sequences, and approximately 16% of these were observed just once. The top ten clones comprise about 40% of the sample. The sequenced sample consisted of blood. The receptors originated from a woman in her forties or fifties with Graves' hyperthyroidism.

The chain links TRBV29-1 to TRBJ2-7; 7 bases agree with TRBD1. The CDR3 spans 13 residues. With V trimmed by 6 bases and J by 6 bases, 11 bases remained unmatched. Germline CDR1 SQVTM, CDR2 ANQGSEA. The CDR3 DNA is TGCAGCGTCGAACAGACAGGGCGGGTCGAGCAGTACTTC. Translating gives CSVEQTGRVEQYF.

This clonotype was recorded many times. The CDR3 bases are TGTGCCAGCAGCCAAGGTCGGGCCGCGAACACCGGGGAGCTGTTTTTT. This gives the protein CASSQGRAANTGELFF. This rearrangement joins TRBV3-1 to TRBJ2-2; D remains ambiguous. The CDR3 has 16 residues. Germline V CDR1 and CDR2: LGHDT, YNNKEL (reference sequence). V lost 1 base and J 0 bases, leaving 9 bases between the germline ends.

This clonotype was picked up many times. The V and J genes are TRBV28 and TRBJ2-5, with D possibly called TRBD1 or TRBD2 (6 bases each). The V and J ends lost 3 bases and 10 bases respectively, with 9 bases between them. Per the germline V gene, CDR1 is MDHEN and CDR2 is SYDVKM. This CDR3 contains 11 residues. In DNA form, the CDR3 reads TGTGCCAGCAGTTTCAGGGGACTCCAGTACTTC. Its translation: CASSFRGLQYF. The full variable domain, completed using reference TRBV28 and TRBJ2-5, is DVKVTQSSRYLVKRTGEKVFLECVQDMDHENMFWYRQDPGLGLRLIYFSYDVKMKEKGDIPEGYSVSREKKERFSLILESASTNQTSMYLCASSFRGLQYFGPGTRLLVL.

The rearrangement uses TRBV28 and TRBJ2-2; 7 bases are shared with TRBD1. J was trimmed by 6 bases and V by 6 bases; bases with no gene match: 4. From germline, CDR1 is MDHEN and CDR2 SYDVKM. CDR3 size: 13 residues. CDR3: CASRVQGSGELFF. DNA for the CDR3: TGTGCCAGCAGAGTACAGGGGTCCGGGGAGCTGTTTTTT.

This clonotype was counted ten times or more. The gene calls are TRBV20-1 and TRBJ2-7; perhaps TRBD2 as D (6 bases). Per germline, CDR1 DFQATT and CDR2 SNEGSKA (reference sequence). Trimming pared 0 bases from V and 4 bases from J, leaving 16 bases between. The CDR3 has 15 amino acids. Written as DNA, the CDR3 is TGCAGTGCTAGAGATCCGGGAGCCTCTGGGTACGAGCAGTACTTC. This translates into CSARDPGASGYEQYF.

This chain connects TRBV6-2 or TRBV6-3 to TRBJ2-1; D is undetermined. The DNA end is a closer match to TRBJ2-7, so the J assignment may be wrong. CDR1 and CDR2 (germline): MNHEY, SVGEGT. The CDR3 extends over 17 amino acids. CDR3 sequence reads: CASSYAISPYSYNEQYV. The CDR3 nucleotides are TGTGCCAGCAGTTACGCCATATCGCCCTACTCCTACAATGAGCAGTACGTC.

On this clonotype itself: As the CDR3 is not closed by the conserved phenylalanine or tryptophan, this likely results from a read error. The chain employs TRBV29-1 and TRBJ2-2; D not certain. V was cut by 4 bases and J by 6 bases, with 6 bases left in between. The CDR3 is 11 residues long. CDR1 and CDR2 from the germline V gene are SQVTM and ANQGSEA. The CDR3 here is CSVVRSGELFS. CDR3 DNA: TGCAGCGTTGTGCGGTCCGGGGAGCTGTTTTCT.

This clonotype showed up just once. The V and J genes are TRBV12-3 or TRBV12-4 and TRBJ2-7; D may match TRBD1 or TRBD2 (5 bases each). Between the trimmed V and J ends, which lost 5 bases and 3 bases, there was a span of 20 bases. The CDR3 totals 16 residues. The DNA of the CDR3 is TGTGCCAGCAGTACGAACCGACGGGTTGGGGGCTACGAGCAGTACTTC. It encodes CASSTNRRVGGYEQYF.

At least ten counts were recorded for this clonotype. The V call is TRBV28, the J call TRBJ2-1, with D possibly TRBD1 on 6 matching bases. Per germline, CDR1 MDHEN and CDR2 SYDVKM. The CDR3 sequence is 16 residues long. With 5 bases removed from V and 5 bases from J, the gap between germline ends came to 19 bases. CDR3 nucleotide sequence: TGTGCCAGCAGTGGTGGGCAACGGGACATAGACAATGAGCAGTTCTTC. Protein product: CASSGGQRDIDNEQFF.

This clonotype was detected ten times or more. The rearrangement joins TRBV20-1 to TRBJ2-1; TRBD2 might be the D (5 bases). CDR3 length: 15 residues. Trimming stripped 0 bases from V and 1 base from J, with 10 bases between. CDR1 and CDR2 from the germline V gene are DFQATT and SNEGSKA (reference sequence). The CDR3 bases are TGCAGTGCTAGAGATTCGTGGGAGTCCTACAATGAGCAGTTCTTC. Translating it yields CSARDSWESYNEQFF.